Shown below are 23 T cell receptor beta chains from a single sample sequenced in a study of T-cell reconstitution after alpha-beta-depleted transplantation in children. Study-wide findings and caveats: At one year after transplant, newly produced T cells mostly accounted for T-cell counts and diversity.

The antigens of these receptors remain unknown. Unique molecular identifiers were incorporated into the prepared TCRbeta library. TCRdb processed the PCR reads anew with MiXCR; each CDR3 protein has one entry. The table includes about 300,000 distinct CDR3 sequences, roughly 7.8% detected once. The specimen was peripheral blood, collected 360 days after TCRalphabeta/CD19-depleted stem cell transplant. The receptors were gathered from a female patient between 2 and 15 years old who had a stem cell transplant for Fanconi anemia, so the T cells may come from the graft donor.

This clonotype has more than one count but fewer than ten. The chain joins TRBV6-5 to TRBJ2-7; unclear D gene. Germline V CDR1 and CDR2: MNHEY, SVGAGI. Deletions cut 2 bases from V and 2 bases from J, with 10 bases between. CDR3 size: 14 residues. CDR3 coding DNA: TGTGCCAGCAGTTACGGACGTGGGCCCTACGAGCAGTACTTC. Residues: CASSYGRGPYEQYF.

In this sample, this clonotype turned up many times. This chain uses TRBV9 with TRBJ2-3, with TRBD2 matching 8 bases. CDR1 and CDR2 (germline): SGDLS, YYNGEE. Trimming took 3 bases from V and 2 from J; bases not matched to a gene: 2. The CDR3 runs to 14 residues. Here the CDR3 DNA reads TGTGCCAGCAGCGGCGGGGGGTACACAGATACGCAGTATTTT. Protein product: CASSGGGYTDTQYF.

In its sample, this clonotype was seen many times. V and J are TRBV4-1 and TRBJ2-1; no clear D. This CDR3 has 17 amino acids. The germline V gene has CDR1 MGHRA and CDR2 YSYEKL. V was clipped by 0 bases and J by 0 bases, with 12 bases between them. The CDR3 sequence is CASSQDRSASSYNEQFF. The DNA for the CDR3 is TGCGCCAGCAGCCAAGATCGGTCTGCTAGCTCCTACAATGAGCAGTTCTTC.

The sample holds many counts of this clonotype. The rearrangement joins TRBV29-1 to TRBJ2-7; D not certain. In germline, CDR1 is SQVTM, CDR2 ANQGSEA. V was clipped by 7 bases and J by 0 bases, with 10 bases between them. This CDR3 region has 12 residues. The CDR3 DNA is TGCAGCGCATTACAGAACTCCTACGAGCAGTACTTC. The encoded protein is CSALQNSYEQYF.

The sample holds a few counts of this clonotype. J is TRBJ2-3 and V is TRBV9; D could derive from TRBD1 or TRBD2 (7 bases each). Trimming removed 3 bases at V and 3 bases at J, with 20 bases between. This CDR3 is built from 17 residues. The V gene's germline CDR1 is SGDLS and CDR2 YYNGEE. CDR3: CASSGPRTGEGTDTQYF. The DNA of the CDR3 is TGTGCCAGCAGCGGACCACGAACAGGGGAGGGGACAGATACGCAGTATTTT.

This clonotype was recorded at least ten times. V is TRBV7-2 and J is TRBJ2-4, with D hard to call. This CDR3 contains 15 residues. Trimming shortened V by 4 bases and J by 7 bases, and 17 bases separated the two germline ends. Germline assignment: CDR1 SGHTA and CDR2 FQGNSA. The CDR3 DNA follows: TGTGCCAGCAGCTGGTTTACGGGTGACCCTAACATTCAGTACTTC. It yields the protein CASSWFTGDPNIQYF.

The V call is TRBV20-1, the J call TRBJ1-2; the D is unclear. Per the germline V gene, CDR1 is DFQATT and CDR2 is SNEGSKA (reference sequence). This CDR3 comprises 13 residues. The V end lost 0 bases, the J end lost 3 bases, and 8 bases lay between the germline ends. The CDR3 reads CSARDPEDYGYTF. The CDR3 DNA is TGCAGTGCTAGAGATCCGGAGGACTATGGCTACACCTTC.

The V call is TRBV6-1, the J call TRBJ1-3; D is unresolved. CDR3 length equals 12 residues. The V gene lost 7 bases and the J gene lost 4 bases, with 8 bases spanning the gap. Germline V gene sequence: CDR1 MNHNS, CDR2 SASEGT. Written as DNA, the CDR3 is TGTGCCAGCAACCAAGGCGGAAACACCATATATTTT. It is translated as CASNQGGNTIYF.

This clonotype was recorded many times. The chain uses TRBV6-2 or TRBV6-3 and TRBJ2-1; 7 bases fit TRBD2. Germline V gene sequence: CDR1 MNHEY, CDR2 SVGEGT. The V gene end was trimmed by 3 bases and the J gene end by 2 bases; junction bases not matched to a gene: 4. The length of the CDR3 is 15 residues. This CDR3 is CASSYLAAAYNEQFF. As DNA, the CDR3 is TGTGCCAGCAGTTATCTAGCGGCTGCCTACAATGAGCAGTTCTTC.

At least ten counts were recorded for this clonotype. The rearrangement links TRBV2 to TRBJ2-1; the match to TRBD1 covers 7 bases. Trimming took 7 bases from V and 4 from J; bases not matched to a gene: 7. The CDR3 spans 14 residues. Germline lookup yields CDR1 SNHLY and CDR2 FYNNEI. The CDR3 loop is CASNPTGPYNEQFF. DNA of the CDR3: TGTGCCAGCAACCCGACAGGGCCATACAATGAGCAGTTCTTC.

The gene calls are TRBV15 and TRBJ2-7; possibly TRBD1 or TRBD2 for D (8 bases each). The CDR3 extends over 17 amino acids. Germline-derived CDR1 and CDR2 are LNHNV and YYDKDF (reference sequence). Trimming stripped 0 bases from V and 2 bases from J, with 17 bases between. The chain's CDR3 is CATSRDLGRDRTYEQYF. CDR3 bases: TGTGCCACCAGCAGAGATCTCGGGAGGGACAGGACCTACGAGCAGTACTTC.

This rearrangement joins TRBV6-6 to TRBJ1-5, with D possibly matching TRBD1 (6 bases). The CDR3 spans 13 residues. With 6 bases removed from V and 7 bases from J, the gap between germline ends came to 13 bases. Germline lookup yields CDR1 MNHNY and CDR2 SVGAGI (reference sequence). CDR3 loop: CASRGYRDQPQHF. CDR3 coding DNA: TGTGCCAGCAGAGGATACAGGGACCAGCCCCAGCATTTT.

The sample holds many counts of this clonotype. V and J are TRBV20-1 and TRBJ2-7, with TRBD1 identical over 7 bases. V gave up 3 bases and J gave up 0 bases; unmatched junction bases: 5. Per germline, CDR1 DFQATT and CDR2 SNEGSKA (reference sequence). The CDR3 contains 14 residues. CDR3: CSARQGVSSYEQYV. As DNA, the CDR3 is TGCAGTGCTAGGCAGGGGGTCTCCTCCTACGAGCAGTACGTC.

The V call is TRBV2, the J call TRBJ2-7, with 8 nucleotides matching TRBD1. The germline V gene has CDR1 SNHLY and CDR2 FYNNEI. The CDR3 covers 14 residues. V shed 2 bases and J 4 bases; nucleotides not matched to a gene: 4. As DNA, the CDR3 is TGTGCCAGCAGTGAACAGGGGGCCCTTTACGAGCAGTACTTC. Encoded protein: CASSEQGALYEQYF.

This clonotype turned up a few times. This rearrangement joins TRBV5-1 to TRBJ2-7, with D unresolved. CDR1 is SGHRS, CDR2 YFSETQ, per germline. The CDR3 consists of 15 residues. V lost 0 bases to trimming and J lost 4 bases, with 14 bases between them. The chain's CDR3 is CASSLVGSRTYEQYF. CDR3 nucleotide sequence: TGCGCCAGCAGCTTGGTGGGTTCCCGGACGTACGAGCAGTACTTC.

This clonotype has a count of ten or more. The V and J genes are TRBV13 and TRBJ1-1; D unclear. This CDR3 spans 14 amino acids. CDR1 and CDR2 from the germline V gene are PRHDT and FYEKMQ (reference sequence). V was clipped by 5 bases and J by 1 base, with 11 bases between them. The CDR3 protein is CASSLRHSNTEAFF. For the CDR3, the DNA is TGTGCCAGCAGCCTGAGACACTCGAACACTGAAGCTTTCTTT.

Ten or more counts support this clonotype. V is TRBV7-9 and J is TRBJ2-1; D unresolved. Deletions cut 4 bases from V and 9 bases from J, with 13 bases between. The length of the CDR3 is 13 residues. From germline, CDR1 is SEHNR and CDR2 FQNEAQ (reference sequence). CDR3 coding DNA: TGTGCCAGCAGCTCACGAGGTTTGGGTGAGCAGTTCTTC. Protein product: CASSSRGLGEQFF.

The chain combines TRBV6-2 or TRBV6-3 with TRBJ1-5, with TRBD1 matching over 9 bases. This CDR3 comprises 14 residues. Trimming removed 7 bases from V and 6 bases from J; junction bases left unmatched: 7. Germline CDR1 and CDR2: MNHEY and SVGEGT. The CDR3 region has the DNA TGTGCCAGCACACGACAGGGGGACCGTCAGCCCCAGCATTTT. This gives the protein CASTRQGDRQPQHF.

This clonotype was counted at least ten times. The chain combines TRBV28 with TRBJ1-5; D unclear. There are 15 residues in the CDR3. Per the germline V gene, CDR1 is MDHEN and CDR2 is SYDVKM. V gave up 5 bases and J gave up 1 base, with 12 bases separating them. In DNA form, the CDR3 reads TGTGCCAGCAGTCGACCCAATGGCAGCAATCAGCCCCAGCATTTT. Translation: CASSRPNGSNQPQHF.

This clonotype has a handful of counts. The J gene is TRBJ1-1, the V gene TRBV19, with unresolved D. CDR1 and CDR2 from the germline V gene are LNHDA and SQIVND (reference sequence). The V gene lost 3 bases and the J gene lost 1 base, with 9 bases spanning the gap. The CDR3 spans 14 residues. DNA for the CDR3: TGTGCCAGTAGTATCGAGGCAGAGAACACTGAAGCTTTCTTT. This sequence encodes CASSIEAENTEAFF.

In this sample, this clonotype turned up many times. The chain joins TRBV7-2 to TRBJ2-7; TRBD1 agrees at 9 bases. Looked up from germline, CDR1 is SGHTA and CDR2 is FQGNSA. This CDR3 comprises 15 residues. Trimming at V came to 0 bases and at J to 5 bases, leaving 5 bases not matched to a gene. The CDR3 here is CASSLAGTGIHEQYV. The DNA of the CDR3 is TGTGCCAGCAGCTTAGCCGGGACAGGGATCCACGAGCAGTACGTC.

This clonotype was observed many times. This chain joins TRBV6-5 and TRBJ2-2; TRBD1 is a possible D gene (5 bases). Trimming stripped 4 bases from V and 1 base from J, with 19 bases between. The CDR3 runs to 18 residues. Looked up from germline, CDR1 is MNHEY and CDR2 is SVGAGI. The CDR3 is CASSFDRTDTRNTGELFF. Written as DNA, the CDR3 is TGTGCCAGCAGTTTCGATCGGACGGACACGCGGAACACCGGGGAGCTGTTTTTT.

This clonotype was observed at least ten times. The V and J genes are TRBV7-6 and TRBJ2-7; 8 bases line up with TRBD2. V gave up 1 base and J gave up 5 bases; unmatched junction bases: 4. The CDR3 extends over 14 amino acids. The germline gives CDR1 SGHVS, CDR2 FNYEAQ. Here the CDR3 reads CASSLGGGRNEQYF. The DNA of the CDR3 is TGTGCCAGCAGCTTAGGAGGCGGGAGGAACGAGCAGTACTTC.